The rows below give T cell receptor beta chains drawn from one sample of a study of T cell changes during pregnancy in multiple sclerosis. Here immunoSEQ multiplex PCR was the method, and the copy in TCRdb shows in-frame clones only, minus some. The data contain around 77,000 clones, roughly 91% of them singletons. This sample comprised peripheral blood, obtained in the third trimester of pregnancy. All receptors come from a female donor in good health, enrolled as a control in a pregnancy study. The CDR3 runs from the conserved cysteine through the conserved F or W.

j_call v_call cdr3_aa
TRBJ2-2 TRBV5-8 CASILLLPTGGGTGELFF
TRBJ2-7 TRBV15 CATAPRDRDYEQYF
TRBJ1-3 TRBV19 CASSIDGRGRTGNTIYF
TRBJ2-7 TRBV28 CASQTGGSYEQYF
TRBJ1-4 TRBV4-1 CASSHYGTDIEKLFF
TRBJ2-2 TRBV2 CASSEKPGQVSGELFF
TRBJ1-2 TRBV6-1 CASSVVSSGGLNGYTF
TRBJ2-1 TRBV25-1 CASVPGLADAYNEQFF
TRBJ1-1 TRBV7-9 CASSPGDPEAFF
TRBJ1-6 TRBV19 CASSMGTENSPLHF
TRBJ2-4 TRBV2 CASSDWGEAKNIQYF
TRBJ1-6 TRBV4-3 CASSQGGTGGSPLHF
TRBJ1-1 TRBV14 CASSVRQGSTEAFF
TRBJ1-1 TRBV7-8 CASSPRTGNTEAFF
TRBJ2-3 TRBV28 CASSDSGTRTDTQYF